This paragraph covers one TCR beta chain sequence. The data are from a study of blood T cell repertoires in COVID-19. In the authors' methods: How many nucleated cells were present was estimated from reference gene primer amplification. Generated by immunoSEQ multiplex PCR, the TCRdb table keeps only in-frame clones and is missing some. V, J and clone size are taken as reported in that table, and D and trimming were inferred from the DNA itself. The data hold around 220,000 clones, with roughly 84% observed a single time. Trimming stripped 2 bases from V and 0 bases from J, with 16 bases between. The CDR3 contains 17 residues. The germline CDR1 and CDR2 sequences are MNHNS and SASEGT.

The source of this sequence is a middle-aged woman who had recovered from COVID-19. J is TRBJ1-1 and V is TRBV6-1; possible D gene TRBD1, 5 bases. Sequencing was carried out using PBMCs or T cells enriched from blood (not recorded which). CDR3 loop: CASSEMRRDAMNTEAFF. DNA for the CDR3: TGTGCCAGCAGTGAAATGAGGCGGGACGCAATGAACACTGAAGCTTTCTTT.